What follows is one T cell receptor (beta chain) and its context. No antigen is known for it. The data were taken from a study of cytomegalovirus exposure and HLA in healthy donors. Study observations and caveats: Researchers counted 180 or so TCR beta chains as cytomegalovirus-associated.

The CDR3 totals 12 residues. The germline CDR1 and CDR2 sequences are SGHAT and FQNNGV. The ends were cut back, 5 bases at V and 10 bases at J, with 12 bases in the middle. The PCR made use of 60 Vbeta and 13 Jbeta primers. Per the original methods: In a later analysis, around 10 million of 65 million to 90 million unique beta chains occurred in at least two donors. Method: immunoSEQ multiplex PCR; TCRdb's copy keeps in-frame clones and lacks some. V and J calls and clone size come straight from that table; D and trimming were deduced from the DNA. The sample has about 180,000 clones, roughly 82% seen once.

The TCR sequence derives from a man aged 40-49 years in good health and CMV-seronegative. The chain is built from TRBV11-2 and TRBJ2-4; D remains unclear. The sequencing input was PBMCs. The CDR3 DNA is TGTGCCAGCAGCCAAGATTCCGGGATTCAGTACTTC. As protein: CASSQDSGIQYF.